The text below deals with one TCR beta chain. This CDR3 is 15 amino acids long. The germline V and J ends were trimmed by 3 bases and 3 bases, with 11 bases remaining between them. Germline V lookup: CDR1 MNHEY, CDR2 SMNVEV (reference sequence). The data were taken from a study of Ad26.COV2.S vaccination and SARS-CoV-2 variants. The sample's treatment: some 20 received Ad26.COV2.S at low or high dose, single or two shots; about five received placebo; per-sample allocation not given. Sample collection was performed on day 63 after the first vaccine or placebo injection. TCRdb keeps only in-frame clones here, not all; method: immunoSEQ multiplex PCR. This repertoire shows about 410,000 clones, about nine tenths found once; its top ten account for around 1.9%.

Material: peripheral blood, obtained in a trial of Ad26.COV2.S vaccine versus placebo. The chain combines TRBV27 with TRBJ1-4; D possibly corresponds to TRBD1 (6 bases). The sequence came from a person aged 18-60 years who received the Ad26.COV2.S COVID-19 vaccine or a placebo. As DNA, the CDR3 is TGTGCCAGCAGTTTCCAGGGGCCGGCTAATGAAAAACTGTTTTTT. As protein: CASSFQGPANEKLFF.